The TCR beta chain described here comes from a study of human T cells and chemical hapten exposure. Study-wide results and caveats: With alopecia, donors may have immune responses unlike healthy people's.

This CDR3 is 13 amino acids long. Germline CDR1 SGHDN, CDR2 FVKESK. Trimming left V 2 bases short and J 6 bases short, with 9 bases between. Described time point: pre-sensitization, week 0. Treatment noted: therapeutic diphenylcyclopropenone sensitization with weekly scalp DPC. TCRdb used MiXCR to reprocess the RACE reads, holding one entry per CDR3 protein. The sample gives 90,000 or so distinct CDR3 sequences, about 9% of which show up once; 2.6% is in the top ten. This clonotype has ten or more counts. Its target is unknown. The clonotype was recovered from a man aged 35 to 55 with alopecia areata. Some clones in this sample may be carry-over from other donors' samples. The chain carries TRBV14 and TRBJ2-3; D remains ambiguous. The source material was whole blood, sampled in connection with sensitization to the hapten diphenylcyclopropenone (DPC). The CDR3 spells CASSQYRRDTQYF. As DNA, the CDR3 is TGTGCCAGCAGCCAATATAGAAGGGATACGCAGTATTTT.